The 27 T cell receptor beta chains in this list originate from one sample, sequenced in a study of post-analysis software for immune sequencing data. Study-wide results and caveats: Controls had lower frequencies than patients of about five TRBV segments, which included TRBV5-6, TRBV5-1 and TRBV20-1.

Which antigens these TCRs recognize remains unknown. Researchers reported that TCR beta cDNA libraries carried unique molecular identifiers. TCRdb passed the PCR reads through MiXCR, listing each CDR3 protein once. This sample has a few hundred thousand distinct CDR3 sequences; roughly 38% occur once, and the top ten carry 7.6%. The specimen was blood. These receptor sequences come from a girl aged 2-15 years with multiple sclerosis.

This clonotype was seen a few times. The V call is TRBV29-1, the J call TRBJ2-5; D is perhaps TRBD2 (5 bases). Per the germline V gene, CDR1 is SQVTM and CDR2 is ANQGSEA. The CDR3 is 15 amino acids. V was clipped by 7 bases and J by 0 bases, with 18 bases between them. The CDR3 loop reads CSADQGGFNQETQYF. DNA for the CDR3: TGCAGCGCCGACCAAGGAGGTTTCAACCAAGAGACCCAGTACTTC.

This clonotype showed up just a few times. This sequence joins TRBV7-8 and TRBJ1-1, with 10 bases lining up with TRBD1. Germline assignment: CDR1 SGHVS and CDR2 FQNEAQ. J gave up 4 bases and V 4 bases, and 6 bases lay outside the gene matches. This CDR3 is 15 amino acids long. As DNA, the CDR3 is TGTGCCAGCAGCTCGACCGGGACAGGGGTCACTGAAGCTTTCTTT. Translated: CASSSTGTGVTEAFF.

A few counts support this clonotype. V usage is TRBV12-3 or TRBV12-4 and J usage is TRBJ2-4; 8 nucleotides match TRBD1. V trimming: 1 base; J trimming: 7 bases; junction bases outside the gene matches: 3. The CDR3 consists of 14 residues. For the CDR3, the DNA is TGTGCCAGCAGTTTAGTGGACAGGGAGAACATTCAGTACTTC. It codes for CASSLVDRENIQYF.

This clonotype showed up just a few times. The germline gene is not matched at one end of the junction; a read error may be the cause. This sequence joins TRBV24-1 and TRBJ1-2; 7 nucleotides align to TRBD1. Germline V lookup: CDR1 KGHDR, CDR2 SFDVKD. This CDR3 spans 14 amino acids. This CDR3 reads CAASQTGPNYGYTF. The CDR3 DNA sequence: TGTGCCGCCAGCCAGACAGGGCCAAACTATGGCTACACCTTC.

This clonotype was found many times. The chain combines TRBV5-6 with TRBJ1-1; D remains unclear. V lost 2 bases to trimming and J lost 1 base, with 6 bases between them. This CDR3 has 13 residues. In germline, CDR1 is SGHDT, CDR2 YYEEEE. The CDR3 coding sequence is TGTGCCAGCAGCTTTACACAGAACACTGAAGCTTTCTTT. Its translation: CASSFTQNTEAFF. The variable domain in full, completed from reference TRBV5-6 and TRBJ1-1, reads DAGVTQSPTHLIKTRGQQVTLRCSPKSGHDTVSWYQQALGQGPQFIFQYYEEEERQRGNFPDRFSGHQFPNYSSELNVNALLLGDSALYLCASSFTQNTEAFFGQGTRLTVV.

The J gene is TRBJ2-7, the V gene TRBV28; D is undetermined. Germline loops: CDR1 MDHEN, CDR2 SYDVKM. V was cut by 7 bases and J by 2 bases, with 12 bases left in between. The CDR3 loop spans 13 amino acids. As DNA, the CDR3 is TGTGCCAGCACCCCCTGGCAGCCCTACGAGCAGTACTTC. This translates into CASTPWQPYEQYF.

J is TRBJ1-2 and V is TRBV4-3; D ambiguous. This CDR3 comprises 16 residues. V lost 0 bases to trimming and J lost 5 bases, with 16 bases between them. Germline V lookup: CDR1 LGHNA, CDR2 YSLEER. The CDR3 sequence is CASSQDWASKLYGYTF. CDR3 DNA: TGCGCCAGCAGCCAAGATTGGGCCAGCAAACTTTATGGCTACACCTTC.

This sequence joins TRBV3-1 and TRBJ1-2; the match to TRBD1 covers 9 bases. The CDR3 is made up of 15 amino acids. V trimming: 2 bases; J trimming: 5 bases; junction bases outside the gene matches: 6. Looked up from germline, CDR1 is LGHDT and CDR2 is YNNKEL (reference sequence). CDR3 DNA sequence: TGTGCCAGCAGCCAATCGGGACAGGGTTCGTATGGCTACACCTTC. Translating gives CASSQSGQGSYGYTF.

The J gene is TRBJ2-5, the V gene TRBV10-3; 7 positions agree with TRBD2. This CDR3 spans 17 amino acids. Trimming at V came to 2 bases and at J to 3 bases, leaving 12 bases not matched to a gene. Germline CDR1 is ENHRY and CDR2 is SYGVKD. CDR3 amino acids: CAISEPPGREGKETQYF. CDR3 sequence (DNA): TGTGCCATCAGTGAGCCACCAGGGAGGGAGGGGAAAGAGACCCAGTACTTC.

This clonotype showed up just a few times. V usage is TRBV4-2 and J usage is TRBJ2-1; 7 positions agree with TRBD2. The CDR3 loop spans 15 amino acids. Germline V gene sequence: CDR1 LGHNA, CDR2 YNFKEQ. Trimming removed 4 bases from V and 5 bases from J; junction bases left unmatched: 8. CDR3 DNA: TGTGCCAGCAGCCCCTCGACTAGCAGCCACAATGAGCAGTTCTTC. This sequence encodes CASSPSTSSHNEQFF.

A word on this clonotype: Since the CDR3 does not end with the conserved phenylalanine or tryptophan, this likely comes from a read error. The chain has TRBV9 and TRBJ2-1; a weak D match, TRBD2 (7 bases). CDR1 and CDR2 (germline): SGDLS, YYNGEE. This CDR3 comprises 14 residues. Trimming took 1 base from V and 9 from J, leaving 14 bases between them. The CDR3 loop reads CASSVTPAGAEQFL. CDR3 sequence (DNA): TGTGCCAGCAGCGTAACGCCTGCGGGGGCTGAGCAGTTCCTC.

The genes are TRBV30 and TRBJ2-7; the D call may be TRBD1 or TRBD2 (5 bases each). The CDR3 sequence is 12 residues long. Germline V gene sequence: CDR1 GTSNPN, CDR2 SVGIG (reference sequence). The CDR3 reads CATGTTSYEQYF. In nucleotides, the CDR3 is TGTGCGACCGGGACCACCTCCTACGAGCAGTACTTC.

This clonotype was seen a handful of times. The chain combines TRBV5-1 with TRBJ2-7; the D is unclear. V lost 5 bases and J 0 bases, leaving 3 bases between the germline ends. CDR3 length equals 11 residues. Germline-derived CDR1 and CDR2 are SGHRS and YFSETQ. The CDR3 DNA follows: TGCGCCAGCAGGGCCTCCTACGAGCAGTACTTC. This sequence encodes CASRASYEQYF.

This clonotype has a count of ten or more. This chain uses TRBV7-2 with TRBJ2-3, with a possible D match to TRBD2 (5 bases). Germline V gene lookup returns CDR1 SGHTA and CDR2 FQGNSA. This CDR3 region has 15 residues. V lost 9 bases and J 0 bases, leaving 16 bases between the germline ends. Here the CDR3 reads CASLYDYSSTDTQYF. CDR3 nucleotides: TGTGCCAGTCTTTATGACTATTCTAGCACAGATACGCAGTATTTT. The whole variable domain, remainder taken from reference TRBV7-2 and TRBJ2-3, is GAGVSQSPSNKVTEKGKDVELRCDPISGHTALYWYRQSLGQGLEFLIYFQGNSAPDKSGLPSDRFSAERTGGSVSTLTIQRTQQEDSAVYLCASLYDYSSTDTQYFGPGTRLTVL.

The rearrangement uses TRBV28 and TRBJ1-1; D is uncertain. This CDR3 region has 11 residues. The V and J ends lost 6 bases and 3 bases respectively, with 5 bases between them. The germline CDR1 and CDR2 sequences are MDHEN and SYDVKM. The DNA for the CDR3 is TGTGCCAGCAGACTAGACACTGAAGCTTTCTTT. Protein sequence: CASRLDTEAFF. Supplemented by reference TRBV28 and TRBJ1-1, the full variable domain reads DVKVTQSSRYLVKRTGEKVFLECVQDMDHENMFWYRQDPGLGLRLIYFSYDVKMKEKGDIPEGYSVSREKKERFSLILESASTNQTSMYLCASRLDTEAFFGQGTRLTVV.

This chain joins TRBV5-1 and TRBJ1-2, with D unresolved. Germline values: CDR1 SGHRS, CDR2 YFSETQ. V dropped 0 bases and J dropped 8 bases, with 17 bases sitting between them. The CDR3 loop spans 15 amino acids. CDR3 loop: CASSLDGTASGGYTF. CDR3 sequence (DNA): TGCGCCAGCAGCTTGGATGGAACAGCGTCGGGGGGCTACACCTTC.

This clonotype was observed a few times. The CDR3 loop reads CASSPYARGQNEQFF. The CDR3 coding sequence is TGTGCCAGCTCACCATATGCTCGAGGGCAGAATGAGCAGTTCTTC. The rearrangement uses TRBV18 and TRBJ2-1; possibly TRBD2 for D (5 bases). The CDR3 consists of 15 residues. The germline V gene encodes CDR1 KGHSH and CDR2 LQKENI. Trimming removed 2 bases from V and 7 bases from J, with 15 bases in between.

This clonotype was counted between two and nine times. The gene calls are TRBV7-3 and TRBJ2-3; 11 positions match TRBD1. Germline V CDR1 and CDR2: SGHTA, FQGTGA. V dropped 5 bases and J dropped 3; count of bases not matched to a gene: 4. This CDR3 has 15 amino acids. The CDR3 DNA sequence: TGTGCCAGCAGCGTGGGACAGGGGGAAACAGATACGCAGTATTTT. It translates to CASSVGQGETDTQYF.

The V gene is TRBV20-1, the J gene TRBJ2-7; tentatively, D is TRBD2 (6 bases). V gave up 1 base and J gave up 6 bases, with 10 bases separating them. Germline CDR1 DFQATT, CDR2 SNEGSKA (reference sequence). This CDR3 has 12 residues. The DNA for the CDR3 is TGCAGTGCTAGAGTAACCGGGAGCGAGCAGTACTTC. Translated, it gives CSARVTGSEQYF.

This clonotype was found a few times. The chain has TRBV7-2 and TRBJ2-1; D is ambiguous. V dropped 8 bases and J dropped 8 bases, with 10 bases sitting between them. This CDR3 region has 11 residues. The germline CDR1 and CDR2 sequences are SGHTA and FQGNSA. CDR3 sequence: CASAGRDEQFF. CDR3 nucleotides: TGTGCCAGCGCCGGTCGAGATGAGCAGTTCTTC.

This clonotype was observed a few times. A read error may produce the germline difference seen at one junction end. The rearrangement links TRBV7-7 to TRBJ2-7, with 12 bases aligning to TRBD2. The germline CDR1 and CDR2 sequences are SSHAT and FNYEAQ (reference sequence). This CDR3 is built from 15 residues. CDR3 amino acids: CASSQGLAGTYEQYF. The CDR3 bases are TGTGCTAGCAGCCAAGGACTAGCGGGGACCTACGAGCAGTACTTC.

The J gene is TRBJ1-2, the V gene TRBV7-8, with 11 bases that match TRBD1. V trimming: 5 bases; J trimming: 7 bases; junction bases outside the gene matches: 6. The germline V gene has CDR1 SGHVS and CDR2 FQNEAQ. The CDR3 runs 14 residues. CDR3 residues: CASSIGTGGFGYTF. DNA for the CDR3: TGTGCCAGCAGCATCGGGACAGGGGGTTTTGGCTACACCTTC.

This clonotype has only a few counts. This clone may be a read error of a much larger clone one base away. The CDR3 DNA reads as TGCAGCGTCGACCTAGCGGGAGGAGGTGCCCACGAGCAGTACTTC. Translating it yields CSVDLAGGGAHEQYF. The chain links TRBV29-1 to TRBJ2-7; 11 bases fit TRBD2. From germline, CDR1 is SQVTM and CDR2 ANQGSEA. This CDR3 comprises 15 residues. V dropped 6 bases and J dropped 5; count of bases not matched to a gene: 12.

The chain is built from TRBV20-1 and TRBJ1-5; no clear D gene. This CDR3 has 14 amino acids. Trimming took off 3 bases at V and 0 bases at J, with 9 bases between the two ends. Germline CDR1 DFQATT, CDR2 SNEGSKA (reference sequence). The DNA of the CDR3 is TGCAGTGCTAGTAAGGGAGATAGCAATCAGCCCCAGCATTTT. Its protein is CSASKGDSNQPQHF.

DNA for the CDR3: TGTGCCAGCAGCTTCACTAGCGGGATTATAAATGAGCAGTTCTTC. Amino acids: CASSFTSGIINEQFF. The chain links TRBV11-2 to TRBJ2-1; the match to TRBD2 covers 10 bases. The CDR3 length is 15 residues. The ends lost 3 bases at V and 7 bases at J; junction bases unmatched: 6. The germline CDR1 and CDR2 sequences are SGHAT and FQNNGV.

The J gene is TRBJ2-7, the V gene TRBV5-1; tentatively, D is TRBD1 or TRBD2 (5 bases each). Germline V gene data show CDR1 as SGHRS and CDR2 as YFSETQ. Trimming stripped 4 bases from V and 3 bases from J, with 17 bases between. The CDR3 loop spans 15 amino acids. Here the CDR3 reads CASSTGLFRGYEQYF. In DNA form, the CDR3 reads TGCGCCAGCAGCACAGGACTCTTTAGGGGCTACGAGCAGTACTTC.

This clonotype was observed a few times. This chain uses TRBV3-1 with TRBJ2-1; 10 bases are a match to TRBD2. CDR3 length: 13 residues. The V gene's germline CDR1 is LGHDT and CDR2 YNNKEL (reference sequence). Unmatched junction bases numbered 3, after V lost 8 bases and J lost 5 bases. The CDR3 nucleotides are TGTGCCAGCCGGACTAGCGGTGACAATGAGCAGTTCTTC. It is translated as CASRTSGDNEQFF.